This T cell receptor beta chain was captured by sequencing in a study of siplizumab effects on memory and regulatory T cells. On this clone itself: Its specificity is unknown.

Study outcomes and limitations: Proof of suppressive function in proliferating Tregs from siplizumab cultures was not established. The study found naive T cells seemingly more diverse than memory cells and seemingly major alloresponse contributors. Neither a naive nor a memory phenotype was assignable to roughly 80-96% of proliferating CD4+ or CD8+ clones.

Produced via immunoSEQ multiplex PCR; TCRdb's table is partial and in-frame only. The sample records about 100,000 clones, 91% being singletons. The receptor comes from a human donor in good health. Some clones in this sample may be carry-over from other donors' samples. What was sequenced was CD4+ T cells sorted from blood.

The CDR3 DNA follows: TGCGCCAGCAGCCAAGATGGGGGACTAGCGGTTTACGAGCAGTACTTC. It specifies CASSQDGGLAVYEQYF. The chain combines TRBV4-1 with TRBJ2-7, with TRBD2 identical over 11 bases. CDR3 length: 16 residues. V was clipped by 0 bases and J by 4 bases; unmatched bases: 5. CDR1 is MGHRA and CDR2 is YSYEKL in the germline V gene.